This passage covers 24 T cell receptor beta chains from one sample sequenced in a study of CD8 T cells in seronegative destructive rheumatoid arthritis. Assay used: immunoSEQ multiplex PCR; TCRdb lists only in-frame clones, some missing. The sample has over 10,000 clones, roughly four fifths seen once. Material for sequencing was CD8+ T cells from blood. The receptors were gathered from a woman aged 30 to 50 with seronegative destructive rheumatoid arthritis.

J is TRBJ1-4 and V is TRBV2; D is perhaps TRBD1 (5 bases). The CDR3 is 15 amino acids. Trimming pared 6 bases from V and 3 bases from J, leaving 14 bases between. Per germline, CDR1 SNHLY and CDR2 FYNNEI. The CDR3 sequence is CASRDISMANEKLFF. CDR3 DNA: TGTGCCAGCAGGGACATTTCGATGGCTAATGAAAAACTGTTTTTT.

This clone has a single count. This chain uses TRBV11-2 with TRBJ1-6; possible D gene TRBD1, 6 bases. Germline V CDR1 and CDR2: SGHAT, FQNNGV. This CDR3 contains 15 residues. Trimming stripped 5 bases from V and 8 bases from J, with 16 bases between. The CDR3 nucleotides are TGTGCCAGCAGCCAAAATCGGGAGGGGGATTCACCCCTCCACTTT. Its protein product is CASSQNREGDSPLHF.

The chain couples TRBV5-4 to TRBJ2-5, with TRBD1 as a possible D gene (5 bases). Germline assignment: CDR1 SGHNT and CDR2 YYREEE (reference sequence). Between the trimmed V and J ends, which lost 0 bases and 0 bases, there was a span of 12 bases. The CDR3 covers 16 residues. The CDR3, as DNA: TGTGCCAGCAGCTTGGGTGGGGCGGCGGACCAAGAGACCCAGTACTTC. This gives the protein CASSLGGAADQETQYF.

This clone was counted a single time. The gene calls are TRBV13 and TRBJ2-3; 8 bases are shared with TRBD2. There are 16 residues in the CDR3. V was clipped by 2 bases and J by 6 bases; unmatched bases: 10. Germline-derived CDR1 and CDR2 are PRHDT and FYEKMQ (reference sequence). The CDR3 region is CASSLQRGLGRDTQYF. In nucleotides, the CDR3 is TGTGCCAGCAGCTTACAGCGGGGGTTAGGTAGGGATACGCAGTATTTT.

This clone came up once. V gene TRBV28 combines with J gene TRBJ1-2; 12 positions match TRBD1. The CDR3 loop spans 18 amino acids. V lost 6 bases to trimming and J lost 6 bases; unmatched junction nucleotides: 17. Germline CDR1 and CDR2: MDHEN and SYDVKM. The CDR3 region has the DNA TGTGCCAGCAGGCCACTCCCGGGACAGGGGGCGCTTTCGGATGGCTACACCTTC. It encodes CASRPLPGQGALSDGYTF.

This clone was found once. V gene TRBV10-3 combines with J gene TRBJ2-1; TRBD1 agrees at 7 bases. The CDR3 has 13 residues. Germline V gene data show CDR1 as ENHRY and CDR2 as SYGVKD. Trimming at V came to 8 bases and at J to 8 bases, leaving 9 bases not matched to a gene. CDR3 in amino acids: CAISDRQGDEQFF. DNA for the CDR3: TGTGCCATCTCGGACAGGCAGGGGGATGAGCAGTTCTTC.

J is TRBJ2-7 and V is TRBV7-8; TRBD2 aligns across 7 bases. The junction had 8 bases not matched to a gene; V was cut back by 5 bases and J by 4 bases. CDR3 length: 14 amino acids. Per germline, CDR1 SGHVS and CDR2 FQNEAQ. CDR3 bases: TGTGCCAGCAGCGTAGGACGGGGGGTTTACGAGCAGTACTTC. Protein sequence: CASSVGRGVYEQYF.

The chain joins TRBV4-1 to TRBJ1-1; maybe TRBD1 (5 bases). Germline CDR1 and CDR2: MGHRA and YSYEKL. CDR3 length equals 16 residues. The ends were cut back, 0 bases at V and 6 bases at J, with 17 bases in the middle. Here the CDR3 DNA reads TGCGCCAGCAGCCAAGAGATAAGGGGATATAACGCTGAAGCTTTCTTT. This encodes CASSQEIRGYNAEAFF.

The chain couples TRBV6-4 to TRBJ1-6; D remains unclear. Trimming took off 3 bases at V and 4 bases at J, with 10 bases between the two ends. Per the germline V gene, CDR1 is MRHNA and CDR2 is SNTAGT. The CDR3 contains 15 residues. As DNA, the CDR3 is TGTGCCAGCAGTGATTCCTCAGAATATAATTCACCCCTCCACTTT. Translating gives CASSDSSEYNSPLHF.

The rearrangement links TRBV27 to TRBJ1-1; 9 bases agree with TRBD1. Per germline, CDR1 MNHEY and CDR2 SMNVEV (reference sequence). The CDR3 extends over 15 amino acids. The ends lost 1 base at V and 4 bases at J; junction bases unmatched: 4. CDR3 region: CASSLFTGGFTEAFF. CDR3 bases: TGTGCCAGCAGTTTATTTACAGGGGGCTTCACTGAAGCTTTCTTT.

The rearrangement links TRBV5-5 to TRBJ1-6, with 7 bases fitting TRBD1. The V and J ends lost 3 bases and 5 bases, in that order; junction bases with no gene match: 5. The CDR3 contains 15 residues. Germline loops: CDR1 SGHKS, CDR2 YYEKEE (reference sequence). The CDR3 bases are TGTGCCAGCAGCTGGGGGGACAGTAATAATTCACCCCTCCACTTT. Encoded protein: CASSWGDSNNSPLHF.

The CDR3 region has the DNA TGTGCCAGCAGTACCGGGACAGGGGTTCGAGAGACCCAGTACTTC. It codes for CASSTGTGVRETQYF. The chain joins TRBV5-6 to TRBJ2-5; 10 nucleotides line up with TRBD1. There are 15 residues in the CDR3. The V gene's germline CDR1 is SGHDT and CDR2 YYEEEE. The J segment lost 4 bases and the V segment lost 5 bases, leaving 8 bases of the junction unmatched.

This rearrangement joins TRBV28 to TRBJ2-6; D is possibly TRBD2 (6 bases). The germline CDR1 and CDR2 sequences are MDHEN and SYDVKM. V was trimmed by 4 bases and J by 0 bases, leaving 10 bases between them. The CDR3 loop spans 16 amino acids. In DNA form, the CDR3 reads TGTGCCAGCAGTTCGGGACTTTCCTCTGGGGCCAACGTCCTGACTTTC. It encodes CASSSGLSSGANVLTF. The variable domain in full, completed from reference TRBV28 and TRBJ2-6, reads DVKVTQSSRYLVKRTGEKVFLECVQDMDHENMFWYRQDPGLGLRLIYFSYDVKMKEKGDIPEGYSVSREKKERFSLILESASTNQTSMYLCASSSGLSSGANVLTFGAGSRLTVL.

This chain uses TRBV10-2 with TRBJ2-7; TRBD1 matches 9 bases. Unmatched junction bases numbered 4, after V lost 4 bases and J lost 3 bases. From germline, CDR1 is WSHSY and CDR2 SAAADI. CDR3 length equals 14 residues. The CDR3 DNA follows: TGCGCCAGCAGTGTATTGACAGGGGGCTACGAGCAGTACTTC. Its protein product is CASSVLTGGYEQYF.

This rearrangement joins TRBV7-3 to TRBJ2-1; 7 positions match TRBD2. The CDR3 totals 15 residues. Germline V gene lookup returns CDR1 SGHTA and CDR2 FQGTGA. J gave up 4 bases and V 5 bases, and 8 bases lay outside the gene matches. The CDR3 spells CASSESGAIYNEQFF. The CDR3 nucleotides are TGTGCCAGCAGCGAGAGCGGGGCGATTTACAATGAGCAGTTCTTC.

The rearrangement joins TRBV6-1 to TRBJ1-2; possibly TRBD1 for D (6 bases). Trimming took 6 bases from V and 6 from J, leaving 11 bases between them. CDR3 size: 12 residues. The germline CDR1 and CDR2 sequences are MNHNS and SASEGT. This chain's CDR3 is CASSPRGDGYTF. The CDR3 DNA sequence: TGTGCCAGCAGCCCCAGGGGCGATGGCTACACCTTC.

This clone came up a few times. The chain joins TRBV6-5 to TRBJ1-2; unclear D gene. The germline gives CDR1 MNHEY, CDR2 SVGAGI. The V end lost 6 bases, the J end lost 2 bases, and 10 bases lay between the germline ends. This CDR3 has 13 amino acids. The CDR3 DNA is TGTGCCAGCAGCCTACACGGGAACTATGGCTACACCTTC. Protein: CASSLHGNYGYTF.

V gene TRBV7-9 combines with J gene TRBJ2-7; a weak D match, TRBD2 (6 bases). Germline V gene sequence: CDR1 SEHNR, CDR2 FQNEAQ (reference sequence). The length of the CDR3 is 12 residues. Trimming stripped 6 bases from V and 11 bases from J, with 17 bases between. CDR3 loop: CASRGPGLEEYF. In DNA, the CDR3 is TGTGCCAGCAGGGGGCCGGGACTTGAGGAGTACTTC.

CDR3 sequence (DNA): TGTGCCAGCAGTAATAGTGCAACTAATGAAAAACTGTTTTTT. Translating gives CASSNSATNEKLFF. This chain connects TRBV6-6 to TRBJ1-4; D is unresolved. CDR1 and CDR2 from the germline V gene are MNHNY and SVGAGI (reference sequence). This CDR3 region has 14 residues. V was cut by 5 bases and J by 0 bases, with 7 bases left in between.

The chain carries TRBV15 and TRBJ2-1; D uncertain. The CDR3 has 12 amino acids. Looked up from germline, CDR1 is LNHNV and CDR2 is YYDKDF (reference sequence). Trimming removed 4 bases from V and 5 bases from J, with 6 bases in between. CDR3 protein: CATSTLHNEQFF. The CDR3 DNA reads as TGTGCCACCAGCACACTACACAATGAGCAGTTCTTC.

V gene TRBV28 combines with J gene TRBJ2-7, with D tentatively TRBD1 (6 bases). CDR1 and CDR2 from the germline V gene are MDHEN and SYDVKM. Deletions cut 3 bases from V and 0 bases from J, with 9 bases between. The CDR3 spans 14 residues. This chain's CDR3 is CASSFRGTSYEQYF. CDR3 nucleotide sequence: TGTGCCAGCAGTTTCAGGGGAACCTCCTACGAGCAGTACTTC.

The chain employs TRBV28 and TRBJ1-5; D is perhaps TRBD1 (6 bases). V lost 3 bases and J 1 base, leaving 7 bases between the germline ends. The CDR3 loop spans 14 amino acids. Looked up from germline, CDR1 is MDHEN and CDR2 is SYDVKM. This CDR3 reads CASSFRGSNQPQHF. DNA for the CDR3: TGTGCCAGCAGTTTTAGGGGGAGCAATCAGCCCCAGCATTTT.

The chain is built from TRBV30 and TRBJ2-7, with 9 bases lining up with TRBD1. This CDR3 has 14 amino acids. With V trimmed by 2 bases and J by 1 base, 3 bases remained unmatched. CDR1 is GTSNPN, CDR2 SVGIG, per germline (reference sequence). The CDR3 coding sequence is TGTGCCTGGAGTTCCGGGACAGGGTCCTACGAGCAGTACTTC. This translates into CAWSSGTGSYEQYF.

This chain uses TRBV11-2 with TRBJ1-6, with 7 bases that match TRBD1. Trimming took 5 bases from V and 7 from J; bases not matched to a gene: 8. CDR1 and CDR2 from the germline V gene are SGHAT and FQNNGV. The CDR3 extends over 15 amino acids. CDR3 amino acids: CASSRDREGNSPLHF. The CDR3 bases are TGTGCCAGCAGCCGAGACAGGGAAGGGAATTCACCCCTCCACTTT.